This T cell receptor beta chain was documented in a study of human T cells and chemical hapten exposure. Study-wide context: All patients underwent weekly scalp dosing with diphenylcyclopropenone for the full roughly 25-week study. The study, taken as a whole, reports: Expanded TCRs formed significantly more large CDR3 similarity clusters than controls. TCRs whose frequency exceeded 1 in 1000 remained the same following DPC sensitization. Donors' alopecia may make their immune response differ from healthy people's.

The table lists this clonotype with a few counts. The antigen is not known. Specified time point: patch test 2, 6 weeks after DPC sensitization. Treatment denoted: therapeutic diphenylcyclopropenone sensitization with weekly scalp DPC. CDR3 size: 12 residues. Germline loops: CDR1 DFQATT, CDR2 SNEGSKA (reference sequence). Trimming stripped 0 bases from V and 6 bases from J, with 5 bases between. Each CDR3 protein gets one entry after TCRdb re-called the RACE reads with MiXCR. This sample has tens of thousands of distinct CDR3 sequences, with 11% found just once. The receptor was derived from a man aged 40-55 years with alopecia areata. Some clones in this sample may be carry-over from other donors' samples. The source was whole blood, collected in connection with sensitization to the hapten diphenylcyclopropenone (DPC). The chain combines TRBV20-1 with TRBJ2-2, with D uncertain. The chain's CDR3 is CSARDPPGELFF. The CDR3 DNA sequence: TGCAGTGCTAGAGACCCCCCCGGGGAGCTGTTTTTT.